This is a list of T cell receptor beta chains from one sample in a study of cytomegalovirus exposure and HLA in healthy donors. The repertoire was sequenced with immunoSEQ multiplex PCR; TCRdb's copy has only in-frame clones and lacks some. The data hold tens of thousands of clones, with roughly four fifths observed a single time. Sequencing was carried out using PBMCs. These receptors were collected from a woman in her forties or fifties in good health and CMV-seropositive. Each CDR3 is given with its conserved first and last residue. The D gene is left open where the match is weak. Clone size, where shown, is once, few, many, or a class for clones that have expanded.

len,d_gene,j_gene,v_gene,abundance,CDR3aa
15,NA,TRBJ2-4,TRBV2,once,CASNRDTVAKNIQYF
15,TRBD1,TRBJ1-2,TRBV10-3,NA,CAISERGTGIYGYTF
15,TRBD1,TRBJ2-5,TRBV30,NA,CAWNMGQGARETQYF
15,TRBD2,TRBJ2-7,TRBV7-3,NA,CASSSSGTSGYEQYF
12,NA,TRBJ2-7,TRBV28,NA,CAAGQVFYEQYF
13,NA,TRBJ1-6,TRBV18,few,CASSPSGGSPLHF
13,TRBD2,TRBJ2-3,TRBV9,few,CASAGLGEDTQYF
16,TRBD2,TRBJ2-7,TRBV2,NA,CASKSTSGRAGHEQYF
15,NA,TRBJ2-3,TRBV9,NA,CASSSVGGNSDTQYF
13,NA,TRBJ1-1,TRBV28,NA,CASSFLDYTEAFF
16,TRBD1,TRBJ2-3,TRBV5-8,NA,CASTQLGQGVTDTQYF
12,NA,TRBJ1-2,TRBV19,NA,CASSMRLYGYTF
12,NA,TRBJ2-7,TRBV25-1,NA,CASSGQGYEQYF
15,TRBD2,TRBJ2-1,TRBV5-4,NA,CASSSGSPLDNEQFF
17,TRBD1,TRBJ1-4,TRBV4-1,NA,CASSQDRGGQPNEKLFF
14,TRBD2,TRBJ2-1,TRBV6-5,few,CASRGTSDYNEQFF
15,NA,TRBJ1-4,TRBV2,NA,CASSGQVLTNEKLFF
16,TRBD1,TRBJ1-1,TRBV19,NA,CASKLAGTGKNTEAFF
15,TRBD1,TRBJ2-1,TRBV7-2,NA,CASSLARGLYNEQFF
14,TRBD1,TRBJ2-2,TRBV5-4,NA,CASSRDRNTGELFF
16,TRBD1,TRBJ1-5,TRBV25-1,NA,CASSGGGTGGRQPQHF
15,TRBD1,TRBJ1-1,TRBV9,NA,CASSALTGGDTEAFF
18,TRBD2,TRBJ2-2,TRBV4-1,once,CASSQGAGLADNPGELFF
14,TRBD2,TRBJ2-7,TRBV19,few,CASSLGGLFYEQYF
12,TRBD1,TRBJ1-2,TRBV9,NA,CASSGQGYGYTF
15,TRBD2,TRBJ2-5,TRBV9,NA,CASSDPSGPGETQYF
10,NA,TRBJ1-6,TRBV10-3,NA,CAMGRSPLHF
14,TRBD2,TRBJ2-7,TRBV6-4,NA,CASRLAGGSGEQYF
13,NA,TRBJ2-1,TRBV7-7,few,CASSLTGANEQFF
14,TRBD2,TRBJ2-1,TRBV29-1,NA,CSVEVSGRAMGQFF
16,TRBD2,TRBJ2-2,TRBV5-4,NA,CASSSLAGATTGELFF
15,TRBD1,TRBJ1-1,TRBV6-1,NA,CASSEAGDRGFEAFF
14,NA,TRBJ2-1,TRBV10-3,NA,CAISEARRGNEQFF
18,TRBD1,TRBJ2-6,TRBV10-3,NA,CAIIMDRGASSGANVLTF
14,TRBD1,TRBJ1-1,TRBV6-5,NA,CASSRQGSGTEAFF
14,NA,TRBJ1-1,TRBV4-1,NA,CASRGLLKNTEAFF
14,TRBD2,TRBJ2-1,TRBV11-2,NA,CASSEEISGDEQFF
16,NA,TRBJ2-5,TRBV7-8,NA,CASSPPWRDGGETQYF
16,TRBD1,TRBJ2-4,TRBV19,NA,CASSKAATGAKNIQYF
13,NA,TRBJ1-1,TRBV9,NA,CASSAQGGTEAFF
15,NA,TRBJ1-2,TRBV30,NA,CAWSSLQGTIGGYTF
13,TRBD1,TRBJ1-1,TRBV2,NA,CASSEGPDRVAFF
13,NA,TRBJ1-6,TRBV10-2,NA,CASSEGSGSPLHF
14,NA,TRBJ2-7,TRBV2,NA,CASSERGSSYEQYF
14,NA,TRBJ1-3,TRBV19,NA,CASTDGGSRNTIYF
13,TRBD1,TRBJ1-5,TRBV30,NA,CAWGTGWDQPQHF
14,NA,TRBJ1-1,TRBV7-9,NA,CSSSSSGGETEAFF
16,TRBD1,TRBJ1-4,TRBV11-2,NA,CASSLYSGTGDEKLFF
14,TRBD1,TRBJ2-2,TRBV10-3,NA,CAITSGQPTGELFF
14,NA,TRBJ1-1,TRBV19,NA,CASIATVLRTEAFF
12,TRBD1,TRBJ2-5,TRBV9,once,CASKGTEETQYF
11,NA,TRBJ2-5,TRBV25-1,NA,CASSAYETQYF
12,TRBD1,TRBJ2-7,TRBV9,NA,CASGQGANEQYF
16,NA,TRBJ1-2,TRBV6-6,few,CASSSPQTAPGYGYTF
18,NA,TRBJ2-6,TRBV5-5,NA,CASSLAGAGTPGANVLTF
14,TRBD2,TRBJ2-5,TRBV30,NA,CAWSLAGGRETQYF
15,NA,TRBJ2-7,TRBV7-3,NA,CASSLMPGASYEQYF
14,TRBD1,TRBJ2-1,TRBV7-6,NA,CATRPGTGYNEQFF
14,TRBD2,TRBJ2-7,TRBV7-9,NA,CASSPSAGGHEQYF